Below are 9 T cell receptor beta chains sequenced from a single sample in a study of T cells in Graves' hyperthyroidism and ophthalmopathy. RNA transcripts gave rise to amplified TCR beta CDR3 regions. A first-round RT-PCR of the TCR CDR3 used the HTBI primer set. TCRdb fed the multiplex PCR reads into MiXCR, producing one record per CDR3 protein. The sample consists of about 610,000 distinct CDR3 sequences, 46% of them appearing once. The sequencing sample was made of peripheral blood or thyroid tissue (not recorded which). Receptor source: a woman younger than 30 with Graves' hyperthyroidism.

This clonotype was found many times. This sequence joins TRBV24-1 and TRBJ1-1, with D uncertain. Per the germline V gene, CDR1 is KGHDR and CDR2 is SFDVKD. The V and J ends lost 2 bases and 0 bases respectively, with 9 bases between them. The CDR3 has 15 amino acids. The CDR3, as DNA: TGTGCCACCAGTGATTCCCACAGAGTGAACACTGAAGCTTTCTTT. Its translation is CATSDSHRVNTEAFF.

The chain recombines TRBV7-2 with TRBJ2-5; a weak D match, TRBD2 (5 bases). The CDR3 covers 11 residues. V lost 11 bases and J 5 bases, leaving 12 bases between the germline ends. Germline V CDR1 and CDR2: SGHTA, FQGNSA. In DNA, the CDR3 is TGTGCCGGCACACTAGGGGAGACCCAGTACTTC. As protein: CAGTLGETQYF.

This sequence joins TRBV19 and TRBJ1-1; D unresolved. V was clipped by 10 bases and J by 1 base, with 13 bases between them. The CDR3 length is 13 residues. CDR1 LNHDA and CDR2 SQIVND come from the germline V gene (reference sequence). The CDR3 protein is CAISRWGNTEAFF. CDR3 in DNA: TGTGCCATATCGCGGTGGGGGAACACTGAAGCTTTCTTT.

The CDR3 sequence: CASSREGSTDTQYF. Here the CDR3 DNA reads TGTGCCAGCAGCCGGGAGGGGAGCACAGATACGCAGTATTTT. This chain uses TRBV7-7 with TRBJ2-3; 8 nucleotides match TRBD2. This CDR3 comprises 14 residues. Losses at the gene ends were 5 bases for V and 0 bases for J; bases not matched to a gene: 1. CDR1 SSHAT and CDR2 FNYEAQ come from the germline V gene (reference sequence).

This clonotype has a single count. The CDR3 DNA sequence: TGCAGTGCTAGCGGAATTGGCCATGAGCAGTTCTTC. Protein: CSASGIGHEQFF. The V and J genes are TRBV20-1 and TRBJ2-1; D not resolved. The CDR3 extends over 12 amino acids. The V gene's germline CDR1 is DFQATT and CDR2 SNEGSKA (reference sequence). V dropped 3 bases and J dropped 8 bases, with 11 bases sitting between them.

The genes are TRBV25-1 and TRBJ1-2; D is undetermined. The length of the CDR3 is 13 residues. Germline lookup yields CDR1 MGHDK and CDR2 SYGVNS. V lost 8 bases and J 1 base, leaving 11 bases between the germline ends. The CDR3 coding sequence is TGTGCCAGCCAAGACGACGGTAACTATGGCTACACCTTC. This gives the protein CASQDDGNYGYTF.

This clonotype was recorded many times. V is TRBV5-8 and J is TRBJ1-4; D is unclear. CDR3 size: 14 residues. The germline V and J ends were trimmed by 1 base and 5 bases, with 9 bases remaining between them. The V gene's germline CDR1 is SGHTS and CDR2 YDEGEE. CDR3 residues: CASSLYAQNEKLFF. CDR3 coding DNA: TGTGCCAGCAGCTTGTATGCCCAGAATGAAAAACTGTTTTTT.

The gene calls are TRBV20-1 and TRBJ2-7; possibly TRBD1 or TRBD2 for D (5 bases each). Judging by the DNA end, TRBJ2-1 fits better; the J call may be wrong. This CDR3 spans 13 amino acids. The germline V gene has CDR1 DFQATT and CDR2 SNEGSKA (reference sequence). This chain's CDR3 is CSGGSGSYNEQFF. The CDR3 region has the DNA TGCAGTGGGGGGAGCGGCTCCTACAATGAGCAGTTCTTC.

V gene TRBV6-5 combines with J gene TRBJ2-7; D is possibly TRBD1 or TRBD2 (5 bases each). The CDR3 has 14 amino acids. CDR1 and CDR2 from the germline V gene are MNHEY and SVGAGI. V was shortened by 8 bases and J by 4 bases, with 18 bases between the two germline ends. The CDR3 sequence is CASSPVGTGYEQYF. In DNA, the CDR3 is TGTGCCAGCTCACCAGTCGGGACGGGTTACGAGCAGTACTTC.